This T cell receptor (beta chain) was observed in a study of patients and donors after allogeneic stem cell transplantation. This CDR3 has 15 amino acids. Germline CDR1 KGHDR, CDR2 SFDVKD. Trimming stripped 0 bases from V and 2 bases from J, with 8 bases between. In its sample, this clonotype was seen many times. Each CDR3 protein gets one entry after TCRdb re-called the RT-PCR reads with MiXCR. The profile shows about 400,000 distinct CDR3 sequences, 16% of them singletons. The receptor was derived from a human donor who was either an allogeneic HSCT recipient or a stem cell or donor lymphocyte infusion donor (not recorded which). It is not recorded whose cells these are; they may come from a transplant donor. Input material: blood, either unsorted or a sorted T cell fraction (not recorded which). The V and J genes are TRBV24-1 and TRBJ2-3, with D possibly TRBD2 on 5 matching bases. The CDR3 loop is CATSDLRRDTDTQYF. The CDR3 DNA sequence: TGTGCCACCAGTGATTTGCGCCGGGACACAGATACGCAGTATTTT.